Listed here are 20 T cell receptor beta chains from one sample, sequenced in a study of CD8+ T cells in alopecia areata. The sequencing template was cDNA reverse transcribed from extracted RNA. Assay used: immunoSEQ multiplex PCR; TCRdb lists only in-frame clones, some missing. This table holds 150,000 to 200,000 clones, around 50% found once. Source: CD4+ T cells sorted from blood, taken at week 0. These receptors came from a human donor with alopecia areata.

This clone was found a few times. The chain uses TRBV4-2 and TRBJ2-5, with TRBD2 matching 13 bases. This CDR3 comprises 18 residues. The trim removed 2 bases at V and 4 bases at J, leaving 10 bases unmatched. Germline-derived CDR1 and CDR2 are LGHNA and YNFKEQ. The CDR3 nucleotides read TGTGCCAGCAGCCAAAAGTCAACTAGCGGGGGGGCCGGAGAGACCCAGTACTTC. Translation: CASSQKSTSGGAGETQYF.

V and J are TRBV5-1 and TRBJ2-1; D is unresolved. This CDR3 comprises 15 residues. Trimming cost V 4 bases and J 0 bases, with 11 bases left between them. In germline, CDR1 is SGHRS, CDR2 YFSETQ. The CDR3 DNA reads TGCGCCAGCAGCCTCATTAGGGACTCCTACAATGAGCAGTTCTTC. This encodes CASSLIRDSYNEQFF.

This chain uses TRBV2 with TRBJ2-5, with 12 bases identical to TRBD2. Trimming at V came to 4 bases and at J to 1 base, leaving 7 bases not matched to a gene. This CDR3 is 17 amino acids long. Per the germline V gene, CDR1 is SNHLY and CDR2 is FYNNEI. CDR3 protein: CASSAQLAGGPQETQYF. CDR3 sequence (DNA): TGTGCCAGCAGTGCTCAACTAGCGGGGGGACCCCAAGAGACCCAGTACTTC.

The CDR3 protein is CASSPGQPRGNEQFF. CDR3 sequence (DNA): TGTGCCAGCAGCCCGGGACAGCCGAGGGGCAATGAGCAGTTCTTC. J is TRBJ2-1 and V is TRBV7-9; 7 bases agree with TRBD1. V shed 5 bases, J shed 6 bases, and the junction held 10 bases outside the gene matches. The CDR3 length is 15 residues. Germline CDR1 reads SEHNR; CDR2 reads FQNEAQ (reference sequence).

This clone has just a few counts. The chain has TRBV4-1 and TRBJ1-2, with no clear D. The CDR3 sequence is 14 residues long. The germline V and J ends were trimmed by 3 bases and 4 bases, with 12 bases remaining between them. The germline V gene encodes CDR1 MGHRA and CDR2 YSYEKL. The DNA for the CDR3 is TGCGCCAGCAGCCAGGCGGGTCAGTTCTATGGCTACACCTTC. Its translation is CASSQAGQFYGYTF.

This clone was detected only once. The chain links TRBV29-1 to TRBJ1-2; D remains ambiguous. The CDR3 loop spans 14 amino acids. Trimming pared 3 bases from V and 1 base from J, leaving 12 bases between. In germline, CDR1 is SQVTM, CDR2 ANQGSEA. CDR3 residues: CSVDSQEGNYGYTF. CDR3 nucleotide sequence: TGCAGCGTTGATTCTCAGGAGGGTAACTATGGCTACACCTTC.

This clone was found a few times. The V and J genes are TRBV21-1 and TRBJ2-7; TRBD1, the table's D call, was not compared with the DNA. TRBV21-1 is shown as a pseudogene. CDR3 length: 16 residues. This CDR3 reads CATPPRQDTRFYEQYF. The CDR3 DNA follows: TGTGCCACCCCACCCAGGCAGGACACCCGTTTCTACGAGCAGTACTTC.

This chain joins TRBV2 and TRBJ2-7, with TRBD1 identical over 7 bases. The CDR3 is made up of 13 amino acids. In germline, CDR1 is SNHLY, CDR2 FYNNEI. Losses at the gene ends were 6 bases for V and 7 bases for J; bases not matched to a gene: 9. This chain's CDR3 is CASSVGRTGEQYF. Here the CDR3 DNA reads TGTGCCAGCAGCGTTGGAAGGACAGGAGAGCAGTACTTC.

The V and J genes are TRBV30 and TRBJ1-5, with D uncertain. Germline CDR1 reads GTSNPN; CDR2 reads SVGIG (reference sequence). The CDR3 consists of 12 residues. Trimming pared 1 base from V and 7 bases from J, leaving 8 bases between. The DNA for the CDR3 is TGTGCCTGGAGTGGGAGGCAACAGCCCCAGCATTTT. The encoded protein is CAWSGRQQPQHF.

This chain uses TRBV10-3 with TRBJ2-2, with a weak D call TRBD2 (6 bases). The CDR3 covers 13 residues. CDR1 and CDR2 from the germline V gene are ENHRY and SYGVKD. V lost 4 bases and J 4 bases, leaving 7 bases between the germline ends. The CDR3 DNA is TGTGCCATCAGTGTTAGCGGCACCGGGGAGCTGTTTTTT. This sequence encodes CAISVSGTGELFF.

The genes are TRBV2 and TRBJ1-6; 10 bases match TRBD1. The junction had 1 base not matched to a gene; V was cut back by 6 bases and J by 8 bases. Looked up from germline, CDR1 is SNHLY and CDR2 is FYNNEI. The CDR3 has 13 residues. The CDR3 region is CASRGQGDSPLHF. The CDR3 region has the DNA TGTGCCAGCAGAGGACAGGGGGATTCACCCCTCCACTTT.

There are a few counts of this clone. The chain is built from TRBV4-2 and TRBJ1-2; D is unresolved. Germline CDR1 LGHNA, CDR2 YNFKEQ. Trimming stripped 0 bases from V and 4 bases from J, with 3 bases between. CDR3 length: 12 amino acids. Here the CDR3 DNA reads TGTGCCAGCAGCCAAGAAGGCTATGGCTACACCTTC. This gives the protein CASSQEGYGYTF.

The rearrangement links TRBV6-5 to TRBJ2-5; tentatively, D is TRBD1 (6 bases). CDR1 is MNHEY, CDR2 SVGAGI, per germline. Between the trimmed V and J ends, which lost 6 bases and 2 bases, there was a span of 10 bases. This CDR3 is built from 13 residues. CDR3 nucleotides: TGTGCCAGCAGAGGACAGCATCAAGAGACCCAGTACTTC. Protein sequence: CASRGQHQETQYF.

This rearrangement joins TRBV29-1 to TRBJ2-7; D could derive from TRBD1 or TRBD2 (5 bases each). The CDR3 totals 13 residues. V was clipped by 1 base and J by 6 bases, with 13 bases between them. Germline loops: CDR1 SQVTM, CDR2 ANQGSEA. This CDR3 is CSVEGIAGSEQYF. CDR3 DNA sequence: TGCAGCGTTGAAGGAATAGCAGGGAGCGAGCAGTACTTC.

The chain joins TRBV25-1 to TRBJ2-1, with D possibly TRBD2 on 5 matching bases. V lost 6 bases to trimming and J lost 8 bases, with 11 bases between them. Germline V gene data show CDR1 as MGHDK and CDR2 as SYGVNS. This CDR3 spans 12 amino acids. Here the CDR3 reads CASSIGVDEQFF. CDR3 DNA: TGTGCCAGCAGCATCGGGGTCGATGAGCAGTTCTTC. The full variable domain, completed using reference TRBV25-1 and TRBJ2-1, is EADIYQTPRYLVIGTGKKITLECSQTMGHDKMYWYQQDPGMELHLIHYSYGVNSTEKGDLSSESTVSRIRTEHFPLTLESARPSHTSQYLCASSIGVDEQFFGPGTRLTVL.

The rearrangement links TRBV29-1 to TRBJ2-1, with 9 bases fitting TRBD1. The germline V gene has CDR1 SQVTM and CDR2 ANQGSEA. The CDR3 runs 15 residues. Germline trimming cut 7 bases from V and 7 bases from J; bases unmatched to any gene: 14. The CDR3, as DNA: TGCAGCGGCCCATCACCCGGGACAGGGAAGAATGAGCAGTTCTTC. This encodes CSGPSPGTGKNEQFF.

V gene TRBV18 combines with J gene TRBJ2-3; no clear D gene. V was trimmed by 0 bases and J by 1 base, leaving 8 bases between them. The V gene's germline CDR1 is KGHSH and CDR2 LQKENI. The CDR3 is made up of 15 amino acids. The chain's CDR3 is CASSPPHSRTDTQYF. The CDR3 DNA follows: TGTGCCAGCTCACCACCTCACAGCCGCACAGATACGCAGTATTTT.

The genes are TRBV30 and TRBJ1-2, with 8 bases fitting TRBD1. Per germline, CDR1 GTSNPN and CDR2 SVGIG (reference sequence). The CDR3 has 13 residues. V was pared by 1 base and J by 8 bases, with 6 bases of the junction left unmatched. In DNA, the CDR3 is TGTGCCTGGAGTGCTGACAGGGGTGGAGGCTACACCTTC. It yields the protein CAWSADRGGGYTF.

The chain joins TRBV29-1 to TRBJ1-1; D is unclear. V was pared by 7 bases and J by 1 base, with 19 bases between. This CDR3 is built from 15 residues. In germline, CDR1 is SQVTM, CDR2 ANQGSEA. The CDR3 DNA follows: TGCAGCGCTATGCGGTCGACATCCAGGAACACTGAAGCTTTCTTT. Translated, it gives CSAMRSTSRNTEAFF.

This clone was seen a handful of times. The chain is built from TRBV5-1 and TRBJ2-5, with TRBD1 matching over 9 bases. Germline V gives CDR1 SGHRS, CDR2 YFSETQ. V was clipped by 2 bases and J by 4 bases; unmatched bases: 9. The CDR3 length is 16 residues. The CDR3 DNA sequence: TGCGCCAGCAGCTTCGAGGGACAGGGAGGGCGAGAGACCCAGTACTTC. Its protein product is CASSFEGQGGRETQYF.